Reported below is one T cell receptor beta chain. Only in-frame clones appear in the TCRdb table, and some are missing; sequencing was by immunoSEQ multiplex PCR. Among about 97,000 clones listed, under 96% were seen once. The data derive from a study of technical replicates of blood from several donors. This receptor was identified in a human donor in good health. Sequences were obtained from T cells isolated from PBMCs.

The CDR3 loop reads CASSLGTGLNQPQHF. As DNA, the CDR3 is TGTGCCAGCAGCCTCGGGACAGGCTTGAATCAGCCCCAGCATTTT. The rearrangement uses TRBV7-6 and TRBJ1-5; TRBD1 matches 8 bases. Germline loops: CDR1 SGHVS, CDR2 FNYEAQ. Trimming at V came to 5 bases and at J to 4 bases, leaving 7 bases not matched to a gene. The CDR3 has 15 amino acids.